This entry lists 4 T cell receptor beta chains sequenced from one sample in a study of blood T cell repertoires in COVID-19 (dated by TCRdb to the early 2020s). The library was generated by the immunoSEQ multiplex PCR assay. TCRdb obtained this table from immuneACCESS and retained in-frame rearrangements with V and J assigned. These tables miss some clones; where compared with another copy, unresolved V genes account for less than half of the shortfall, and the remainder is unexplained. Within this sample are tens of thousands of clones, with over 60% of them counted one time only. About 20% of the sample rests with the top ten. The specimen was peripheral blood. The receptors come from a man aged 30 to 39 with COVID-19, enrolled during active disease.

The chain has TRBV3-1 (or the pseudogene TRBV3-2) and TRBJ2-7; D is perhaps TRBD2 (5 bases). The CDR3 consists of 15 residues. CDR1 and CDR2 (germline): LGHDT, YNNKEL (reference sequence). Between the trimmed V and J ends, which lost 5 bases and 4 bases, there was a span of 18 bases. CDR3 coding DNA: TGTGCCAGCAGCTTGTCGGGGAGCGGAGAGTACGAGCAGTACTTC. Protein sequence: CASSLSGSGEYEQYF.

This chain joins TRBV9 and TRBJ2-7; TRBD2 agrees at 11 bases. CDR3 length: 15 amino acids. The germline V gene encodes CDR1 SGDLS and CDR2 YYNGEE. V shed 2 bases and J 3 bases; nucleotides not matched to a gene: 4. CDR3 DNA: TGTGCCAGCAGCGTCGGGACTAGCGGCAACTACGAGCAGTACTTC. This gives the protein CASSVGTSGNYEQYF.

The chain employs TRBV12-3 or TRBV12-4 and TRBJ2-2, with D maybe TRBD1 (6 bases). Deletions cut 3 bases from V and 6 bases from J, with 8 bases between. The length of the CDR3 is 13 residues. In DNA form, the CDR3 reads TGTGCCAGCAGTTTCCAGGGGCCCGGGGAGCTGTTTTTT. This encodes CASSFQGPGELFF.

This chain connects TRBV19 to TRBJ2-2, with 7 positions matching TRBD1. With V trimmed by 1 base and J by 7 bases, 9 bases remained unmatched. The CDR3 contains 16 residues. CDR1 and CDR2 from the germline V gene are LNHDA and SQIVND (reference sequence). The CDR3 DNA follows: TGTGCCAGTAGTATAGCCCGTAGAGGGGGCGGCGGGGAGCTGTTTTTT. Translating gives CASSIARRGGGGELFF.